This passage covers 8 T cell receptor beta chains from one sample sequenced in a study of Graves' ophthalmopathy and Graves' hyperthyroidism listed by TCRdb under 2018. The reads were generated on an Illumina HiSeq 2000. For repertoire sequencing, TCR beta CDR3 regions were amplified from RNA transcripts. A first-round RT-PCR used HTBI primers with the Qiagen OneStep RT-PCR kit, followed by a second-round multiplex PCR, size selection and purification. TCRdb reran the public reads through fastp at Q25 and MiXCR, keeping productive beta chains. Rows merge per CDR3 protein into single entries with the most common DNA and genes. A total of under 200,000 distinct CDR3 sequences appear in this sample, 30% to 45% of them only once. Roughly 6% of the sample rests with the top ten. Sequencing was done on a sample of peripheral blood. Source of these receptors: a woman between 35 and 50 years old with Graves' ophthalmopathy. Donor details come from another sample of the same person, matched by shared clones.

At least ten counts were recorded for this clonotype. V is TRBV7-2 and J is TRBJ2-7, with TRBD2 identical over 10 bases. The CDR3 is 15 residues long. Trimming cost V 2 bases and J 0 bases; bases outside gene matches: 1. Germline lookup yields CDR1 SGHTA and CDR2 FQGNSA. The CDR3 loop reads CASSLTSGISYEQYF. DNA of the CDR3: TGTGCCAGCAGCTTAACTAGCGGGATCTCCTACGAGCAGTACTTC. The full variable domain, with the rest looked up from reference TRBV7-2 and TRBJ2-7, is GAGVSQSPSNKVTEKGKDVELRCDPISGHTALYWYRQSLGQGLEFLIYFQGNSAPDKSGLPSDRFSAERTGGSVSTLTIQRTQQEDSAVYLCASSLTSGISYEQYFGPGTRLTVT.

The chain couples TRBV6-1 to TRBJ1-5; maybe TRBD1 (5 bases). CDR3 length: 15 amino acids. V gave up 6 bases and J gave up 7 bases, with 19 bases separating them. The germline V gene has CDR1 MNHNS and CDR2 SASEGT. The CDR3 protein is CASSSAPGTTQPQHF. DNA for the CDR3: TGTGCCAGCAGCTCCGCCCCCGGGACCACCCAGCCCCAGCATTTT.

The rearrangement uses TRBV2 and TRBJ1-5; TRBD1 might be the D (5 bases). Germline lookup yields CDR1 SNHLY and CDR2 FYNNEI. Between the trimmed V and J ends, which lost 5 bases and 0 bases, there was a span of 11 bases. The CDR3 loop spans 15 amino acids. The CDR3 sequence: CASSLGPDSNQPQHF. DNA of the CDR3: TGTGCCAGCAGTCTGGGACCAGATAGCAATCAGCCCCAGCATTTT.

At least ten counts were recorded for this clonotype. The chain has TRBV27 and TRBJ1-5; D unclear. The CDR3 is 16 residues long. The V end was cut by 6 bases, the J end by 0 bases, with 15 bases between. Germline assignment: CDR1 MNHEY and CDR2 SMNVEV (reference sequence). Here the CDR3 reads CASRPGVGYSNQPQHF. The CDR3 nucleotides read TGTGCCAGCAGGCCCGGGGTCGGCTATAGCAATCAGCCCCAGCATTTT.

This clonotype has at least ten counts. The rearrangement uses TRBV4-3 and TRBJ2-6; D possibly corresponds to TRBD2 (6 bases). CDR3 size: 15 residues. Germline CDR1 reads LGHNA; CDR2 reads YSLEER. V was cut by 3 bases and J by 2 bases, with 8 bases left in between. The DNA of the CDR3 is TGCGCCAGCAGCCAGTGGGGGGCTGGGGCCAACGTCCTGACTTTC. This encodes CASSQWGAGANVLTF.

The V gene is TRBV28, the J gene TRBJ1-1; 9 bases line up with TRBD1. In germline, CDR1 is MDHEN, CDR2 SYDVKM. This CDR3 has 14 residues. J lost 6 bases, V lost 7 bases, and 9 bases had no gene match. The CDR3 DNA reads TGTGCCAGCAACATGGACAGGGGAATGGCTGAAGCTTTCTTT. It is translated as CASNMDRGMAEAFF.

This clonotype was seen repeatedly, ten times or more. One junction end does not reproduce the germline sequence, and a read error may be involved. The chain is built from TRBV24-1 and TRBJ1-2, with 7 nucleotides matching TRBD1. CDR1 is KGHDR, CDR2 SFDVKD, per germline. This CDR3 region has 13 residues. CDR3: CATGDRANYGYTF. Written as DNA, the CDR3 is TGTGCCACCGGTGACAGGGCCAACTATGGCTACACCTTC.

This clonotype was observed at least ten times. The chain links TRBV2 to TRBJ1-6; 7 nucleotides line up with TRBD1. The ends lost 4 bases at V and 7 bases at J; junction bases unmatched: 10. The germline CDR1 and CDR2 sequences are SNHLY and FYNNEI. This CDR3 is 16 amino acids long. Here the CDR3 DNA reads TGTGCCAGCAGTGCTGAAGGGGGCCTTTCGAATTCACCCCTCCACTTT. This sequence encodes CASSAEGGLSNSPLHF.